A single TCR beta chain is shown here with its context. What it recognizes is unknown. This sample is part of a study of T cell responses to AZD1222 COVID-19 vaccine. Notes on the study in general: Compared with day 0, the breadth and depth of the Spike-specific TCR repertoire rose significantly after two doses of AZD1222. Repertoire sampling was restricted to post-peak T cell response timepoints.

The CDR3 spans 19 residues. Unmatched junction bases numbered 13, after V lost 7 bases and J lost 0 bases. Germline loops: CDR1 SGHAT, CDR2 FQNNGV. Clones were read by immunoSEQ multiplex PCR, and TCRdb kept only the in-frame ones, dropping some. Among some 150,000 clones listed, approximately 92% were seen once. This TCR was recovered from an adult in good health. Here the sequenced sample was peripheral blood, taken on day 0 of AZD1222 vaccination. The genes are TRBV11-2 and TRBJ2-1, with 12 bases lining up with TRBD1. The CDR3 loop reads CASNLKGQGAPSSYNEQFF. CDR3 DNA sequence: TGTGCCAGCAACCTAAAGGGACAGGGGGCCCCAAGCTCCTACAATGAGCAGTTCTTC.